This T cell receptor (beta chain) was documented in a study of T cell responses to AZD1222 COVID-19 vaccine. Measured with immunoSEQ multiplex PCR; TCRdb has only the in-frame clones, and not every one. The table shows about 100,000 clones, with roughly nine tenths occurring only once. Germline assignment: CDR1 MNHEY and CDR2 SMNVEV (reference sequence). V was trimmed by 5 bases and J by 2 bases, leaving 6 bases between them. This CDR3 is 13 amino acids long. This sequence joins TRBV27 and TRBJ2-2, with no clear D. Specimen: peripheral blood, collected on day 0 of AZD1222 vaccination. This clonotype originated in an adult in good health. CDR3 in DNA: TGTGCCAGCAGTGTATACAACACCGGGGAGCTGTTTTTT. This codes for CASSVYNTGELFF.